A single sample gave rise to the 28 T cell receptor beta chains below, sequenced in a study of blood T cell repertoires in COVID-19. The table came from immunoSEQ multiplex PCR; TCRdb's copy has only in-frame clones and leaves some out. The table has 150,000 or so clones, less than 80% seen once; the top ten hold around 4.2%. The specimen was peripheral blood. The receptor source for this set is a woman older than 75 with active or convalescent COVID-19.

The chain uses TRBV7-3 and TRBJ1-4, with D unclear. Trimming removed 5 bases from V and 5 bases from J, with 15 bases in between. CDR1 is SGHTA and CDR2 is FQGTGA in the germline V gene. The CDR3 runs to 15 residues. The CDR3 DNA follows: TGTGCCAGCAGCGGATCGGGGAGGGTCAATGAAAAACTGTTTTTT. This codes for CASSGSGRVNEKLFF.

A few counts support this clone. The rearrangement uses TRBV5-1 and TRBJ2-7; D remains ambiguous. CDR1 and CDR2 (germline): SGHRS, YFSETQ. The CDR3 loop spans 12 amino acids. V was trimmed by 0 bases and J by 3 bases, leaving 4 bases between them. CDR3 protein: CASSLVGYEQYF. As DNA, the CDR3 is TGCGCCAGCAGCTTGGTCGGCTACGAGCAGTACTTC. The entire variable domain, with the rest obtained from reference TRBV5-1 and TRBJ2-7, is as follows: KAGVTQTPRYLIKTRGQQVTLSCSPISGHRSVSWYQQTPGQGLQFLFEYFSETQRNKGNFPGRFSGRQFSNSRSEMNVSTLELGDSALYLCASSLVGYEQYFGPGTRLTVT.

The chain links TRBV3-1 (or the pseudogene TRBV3-2) to TRBJ2-2, with D perhaps matching TRBD2 (6 bases). CDR1 and CDR2 from the germline V gene are LGHDT and YNNKEL (reference sequence). V was pared by 4 bases and J by 8 bases, with 17 bases between. The CDR3 contains 15 residues. This chain's CDR3 is CASSPLWSGLGELFF. DNA for the CDR3: TGTGCCAGCAGCCCTCTTTGGAGCGGGCTTGGGGAGCTGTTTTTT.

This chain joins TRBV5-6 and TRBJ2-7, with TRBD2 as a possible D gene (6 bases). The CDR3 covers 18 residues. CDR1 is SGHDT and CDR2 is YYEEEE in the germline V gene. Trimming pared 1 base from V and 6 bases from J, leaving 26 bases between. This CDR3 reads CASSLYPGAQARTGEQYF. The DNA of the CDR3 is TGTGCCAGCAGCTTGTACCCGGGAGCACAGGCCCGAACGGGCGAGCAGTACTTC.

The V gene is TRBV7-9, the J gene TRBJ1-1; D gene unclear. V was trimmed by 5 bases and J by 2 bases, leaving 24 bases between them. CDR1 is SEHNR, CDR2 FQNEAQ, per germline (reference sequence). The CDR3 loop spans 18 amino acids. In DNA, the CDR3 is TGTGCCAGCAGCGCAGGACGTCGGGGTGTTGGTGGAAACACTGAAGCTTTCTTT. Translating it yields CASSAGRRGVGGNTEAFF. Full variable domain (outside the CDR3, taken from reference TRBV7-9 and TRBJ1-1): DTGVSQNPRHKITKRGQNVTFRCDPISEHNRLYWYRQTLGQGPEFLTYFQNEAQLEKSRLLSDRFSAERPKGSFSTLEIQRTEQGDSAMYLCASSAGRRGVGGNTEAFFGQGTRLTVV.

There are a few counts of this clone. This chain joins TRBV18 and TRBJ1-1; a possible D gene is TRBD1 (5 bases). Germline V gene lookup returns CDR1 KGHSH and CDR2 LQKENI. The V end was cut by 6 bases, the J end by 4 bases, with 15 bases between. CDR3 size: 14 residues. CDR3 DNA: TGTGCCAGCTCGGATCACCAGGGTTCCACTGAAGCTTTCTTT. This translates into CASSDHQGSTEAFF.

The rearrangement uses TRBV18 and TRBJ2-2, with D possibly TRBD1 on 5 matching bases. V shed 6 bases and J shed 0 bases, with 11 bases lying between them. Germline V lookup: CDR1 KGHSH, CDR2 LQKENI. This CDR3 comprises 15 residues. DNA of the CDR3: TGTGCCAGCTCGTACAGGATAGCGAACACCGGGGAGCTGTTTTTT. Protein: CASSYRIANTGELFF.

This chain uses TRBV4-2 with TRBJ1-1, with TRBD1 as a possible D gene (6 bases). Trimming cost V 2 bases and J 7 bases, with 11 bases left between them. CDR1 is LGHNA, CDR2 YNFKEQ, per germline. The CDR3 is 13 residues long. Here the CDR3 reads CASSQRHRVEAFF. The CDR3 nucleotides read TGTGCCAGCAGCCAACGACACAGGGTTGAAGCTTTCTTT.

This clone appeared a few times. The chain recombines TRBV7-2 with TRBJ2-7, with 8 bases that match TRBD1. V was pared by 5 bases and J by 4 bases, with 10 bases of the junction left unmatched. Germline-derived CDR1 and CDR2 are SGHTA and FQGNSA. This CDR3 comprises 15 residues. The CDR3: CASSQQGTGLYEQYF. Written as DNA, the CDR3 is TGTGCCAGCAGCCAGCAAGGGACAGGACTTTACGAGCAGTACTTC.

The chain combines TRBV7-8 with TRBJ2-7; 8 positions agree with TRBD1. V lost 5 bases to trimming and J lost 2 bases; unmatched junction nucleotides: 14. Per the germline V gene, CDR1 is SGHVS and CDR2 is FQNEAQ. The CDR3 consists of 17 residues. CDR3 in DNA: TGTGCCAGCAGCCCCAACGTACCCGGGACAGGTCCCTACGAGCAGTACTTC. Encoded protein: CASSPNVPGTGPYEQYF.

The chain recombines TRBV6-5 with TRBJ1-2; 7 positions match TRBD1. V lost 6 bases to trimming and J lost 5 bases; unmatched junction nucleotides: 6. CDR3 length: 13 amino acids. Germline V gene lookup returns CDR1 MNHEY and CDR2 SVGAGI. This CDR3 is CASSPGQLYGYTF. The DNA for the CDR3 is TGTGCCAGCAGCCCGGGACAGCTTTATGGCTACACCTTC.

This sequence joins TRBV6-2 or TRBV6-3 and TRBJ2-2, with D possibly matching TRBD1 (6 bases). The CDR3 loop spans 16 amino acids. Trimming removed 5 bases at V and 4 bases at J, with 17 bases between. Per the germline V gene, CDR1 is MNHEY and CDR2 is SVGEGT. As DNA, the CDR3 is TGTGCCAGCAGTCGGACGGGACATGTCCTCACCGGGGAGCTGTTTTTT. This sequence encodes CASSRTGHVLTGELFF.

The V and J genes are TRBV6-2 or TRBV6-3 and TRBJ2-5; D gene unclear. In germline, CDR1 is MNHEY, CDR2 SVGEGT. The CDR3 is 12 residues long. The germline V and J ends were trimmed by 2 bases and 3 bases, with 4 bases remaining between them. CDR3 sequence: CASSYTEETQYF. The CDR3 DNA reads TGTGCCAGCAGTTACACGGAAGAGACCCAGTACTTC.

The chain has TRBV7-3 and TRBJ2-1, with 9 nucleotides matching TRBD1. Germline values: CDR1 SGHTA, CDR2 FQGTGA. Germline trimming cut 0 bases from V and 5 bases from J; bases unmatched to any gene: 11. This CDR3 region has 18 residues. For the CDR3, the DNA is TGTGCCAGCAGCTTAACAGGACAGGGGCTCCGTACTAACAATGAGCAGTTCTTC. Encoded protein: CASSLTGQGLRTNNEQFF.

V and J are TRBV15 and TRBJ2-7; D uncertain. V lost 5 bases and J 6 bases, leaving 14 bases between the germline ends. The CDR3 loop spans 13 amino acids. Per germline, CDR1 LNHNV and CDR2 YYDKDF (reference sequence). In nucleotides, the CDR3 is TGTGCCACCAGCGGCCGATTTGGTCGCGAGCAGTACTTC. Translation: CATSGRFGREQYF.

The chain uses TRBV2 and TRBJ1-6; 7 nucleotides align to TRBD1. CDR3 length: 14 amino acids. Unmatched junction bases numbered 6, after V lost 6 bases and J lost 7 bases. Germline CDR1 reads SNHLY; CDR2 reads FYNNEI. The CDR3 spells CASRTGTENSPLHF. Here the CDR3 DNA reads TGTGCCAGCAGGACCGGGACAGAAAATTCACCCCTCCACTTT.

J is TRBJ2-2 and V is TRBV4-1; 11 nucleotides line up with TRBD1. J was trimmed by 5 bases and V by 3 bases; bases with no gene match: 8. Looked up from germline, CDR1 is MGHRA and CDR2 is YSYEKL. CDR3 length equals 17 residues. The DNA of the CDR3 is TGCGCCAGCAGCCACGGGACAGGGGGTTTGTTGACCGGGGAGCTGTTTTTT. It specifies CASSHGTGGLLTGELFF.

The genes are TRBV4-1 and TRBJ1-4, with 10 bases that match TRBD1. Trimming removed 0 bases from V and 8 bases from J; junction bases left unmatched: 6. CDR1 and CDR2 from the germline V gene are MGHRA and YSYEKL. The CDR3 consists of 16 residues. The CDR3 DNA reads as TGCGCCAGCAGCCAAGACAGGGGACAGGGGCGGGAAAAACTGTTTTTT. Protein product: CASSQDRGQGREKLFF.

The V call is TRBV5-4, the J call TRBJ2-3, with 7 bases that match TRBD1. The germline V gene has CDR1 SGHNT and CDR2 YYREEE (reference sequence). Trimming took 4 bases from V and 2 from J; bases not matched to a gene: 4. This CDR3 has 14 amino acids. The CDR3 here is CASSKGQNTDTQYF. The CDR3 DNA reads as TGTGCCAGCAGCAAGGGACAGAACACAGATACGCAGTATTTT. Filled out from reference TRBV5-4 and TRBJ2-3, the complete variable domain reads ETGVTQSPTHLIKTRGQQVTLRCSSQSGHNTVSWYQQALGQGPQFIFQYYREEENGRGNFPPRFSGLQFPNYSSELNVNALELDDSALYLCASSKGQNTDTQYFGPGTRLTVL.

This rearrangement joins TRBV5-1 to TRBJ1-1; no clear D gene. Trimming took 0 bases from V and 0 from J, leaving 12 bases between them. Germline CDR1 is SGHRS and CDR2 is YFSETQ. The CDR3 spans 16 residues. The DNA of the CDR3 is TGCGCCAGCAGCTTGGCTAGCTCTCGTGTGAACACTGAAGCTTTCTTT. This sequence encodes CASSLASSRVNTEAFF.

This chain uses TRBV12-3 or TRBV12-4 with TRBJ2-1, with D hard to call. The CDR3 has 12 amino acids. V lost 6 bases and J lost 8, with 11 bases in between. CDR3 sequence (DNA): TGTGCCAGCAGCACCTTCGGGTATGAGCAGTTCTTC. The encoded protein is CASSTFGYEQFF.

This chain links TRBV10-3 with TRBJ1-1; 9 nucleotides agree with TRBD1. The J segment lost 4 bases and the V segment lost 3 bases, leaving 6 bases of the junction unmatched. The V gene's germline CDR1 is ENHRY and CDR2 SYGVKD. The CDR3 runs to 15 residues. CDR3 nucleotide sequence: TGTGCCATCAGTGACCCCGGACAGGGGTCCACTGAAGCTTTCTTT. This translates into CAISDPGQGSTEAFF.

V is TRBV5-4 and J is TRBJ1-2, with 7 bases lining up with TRBD1. The CDR3 loop spans 13 amino acids. Looked up from germline, CDR1 is SGHNT and CDR2 is YYREEE (reference sequence). Trimming removed 4 bases from V and 8 bases from J; junction bases left unmatched: 8. The CDR3 bases are TGTGCCAGCAGCCTGGGACAGCCGAGGGGCTACACCTTC. Its protein is CASSLGQPRGYTF.

The chain uses TRBV15 and TRBJ1-4; the D is unclear. CDR1 is LNHNV and CDR2 is YYDKDF in the germline V gene (reference sequence). Trimming stripped 1 base from V and 5 bases from J, with 8 bases between. The CDR3 length is 14 residues. CDR3 amino acids: CATSRADKNEKLFF. DNA of the CDR3: TGTGCCACCAGCAGAGCAGACAAGAATGAAAAACTGTTTTTT.

A few counts support this clone. CDR3 sequence: CASYGGNTEAFF. As DNA, the CDR3 is TGCGCCAGCTACGGAGGGAACACTGAAGCTTTCTTT. V and J are TRBV10-1 and TRBJ1-1; D gene uncertain. The germline V gene encodes CDR1 WNHNN and CDR2 SYGVQD (reference sequence). The CDR3 has 12 amino acids. V lost 8 bases to trimming and J lost 1 base, with 8 bases between them.

This clone is a singleton in its sample. The gene calls are TRBV15 and TRBJ2-5; 9 bases are shared with TRBD1. The germline CDR1 and CDR2 sequences are LNHNV and YYDKDF (reference sequence). This CDR3 region has 16 residues. Trimming at V came to 0 bases and at J to 5 bases, leaving 7 bases not matched to a gene. Here the CDR3 DNA reads TGTGCCACCAGCAGAGATCGAGGACAGGGGAGGGAGACCCAGTACTTC. It codes for CATSRDRGQGRETQYF.

In this sample, this clone turned up once. This CDR3 reads CASSTAPGQGAGELFF. The CDR3 nucleotides read TGTGCCAGTAGTACTGCCCCGGGACAGGGGGCCGGGGAGCTGTTTTTT. The chain couples TRBV19 to TRBJ2-2, with TRBD1 identical over 11 bases. This CDR3 spans 16 amino acids. J was trimmed by 6 bases and V by 4 bases; bases with no gene match: 7. CDR1 is LNHDA, CDR2 SQIVND, per germline (reference sequence).

The chain joins TRBV9 to TRBJ1-5; possibly TRBD1 for D (6 bases). CDR3 length: 16 amino acids. The germline gives CDR1 SGDLS, CDR2 YYNGEE. The germline V and J ends were trimmed by 3 bases and 1 base, with 14 bases remaining between them. CDR3 coding DNA: TGTGCCAGCAGCGCCACAGGGATAGAGAGCAATCAGCCCCAGCATTTT. Its translation: CASSATGIESNQPQHF.